These T cell receptor beta chains were read from a single sample in a study of vaccination and CD4 T cells after COVID-19. TCRdb re-derived calls from the PCR reads in MiXCR, one entry per CDR3 protein. The sample includes some 14,000 distinct CDR3 sequences, more than 45% of them seen just once. For these TCRs, the target antigens are not known. The source material was CD4+ T cells from blood, cultured in vitro. The receptors were gathered from a human donor who had recovered from COVID-19. The CDR3 runs from the conserved cysteine through the conserved F or W.

TRBV5-5 | CASSLVPTGRGHGQTQYF
TRBV6-5 | CASSYSTFGDSPLHF
TRBV27 | CASSLELSGTGIYNEQFF
TRBV10-1 | CASSVSGNQPQHF
TRBV28 | CASSSSRDRAIRSGANVLTF
TRBV6-1 | CASRLAGGSLVLYEQYF
TRBV2 | CASTGGRQSQHF
TRBV7-9 | CATMAGDYGYTF
TRBV7-2 | CASSLAGIGLPSGANVLTF
TRBV28 | CASSSLAGDFGDTQYF
TRBV6-5 | CASSYSRTRYEQYF
TRBV5-4 | CASSLERGTGGAYYGYTF
TRBV30 | CAWTTGWNTEAFF
TRBV2 | CASRPGTGFGGNTIYF
TRBV5-1 | CASSLDTGFSAGGGKTQYF
TRBV28 | CASSLSGAYGYTF
TRBV7-3 | CASSIDSSNSPLHF
TRBV29-1 | CSVEPGSRTDTQYF
TRBV27 | CASSARTGHGELFF
TRBV6-1 | CASSRGQGWGNTEAFF
TRBV6-5 | CASSYEGTTYEQYF
TRBV7-9 | CASSRNFWTGTNRRWSTEAFF
TRBV29-1 | CSVEGLAGLYNEQFF
TRBV7-8 | CASSSRGGDEQFF
TRBV29-1 | CSVEETANQPQHF
TRBV29-1 | CSGQNTEAFF
TRBV20-1 | CSAERFGTGNTEAFF
TRBV6-2/TRBV6-3 | CASSYGRSSTEAFF
TRBV12-3/TRBV12-4 | CASSFSTGLNQPQHF
TRBV7-2 | CASSIDRLEQFF
TRBV27 | CASRTMPNQPQHF
TRBV6-1 | CASSPGPNTEAFF
TRBV19 | CASSIYGGTRYNEQFF
TRBV6-2/TRBV6-3 | CASSLQPQQGPEEYEQYF
TRBV2 | CASATQTDTDTQYF
TRBV5-4 | CASSSSSNEQFF
TRBV27 | CASRALVGRKKNTEAFF
TRBV20-1 | CSARASDRNNEQFF
TRBV10-3 | CAIRAGGNQPQHF
TRBV20-1 | CSARASARETQHF
TRBV25-1 | CASSERGGSRGYTF